This record looks at one T cell receptor (beta chain) sequence and its context. The CDR3 spans 17 residues. Germline V CDR1 and CDR2: SGHTA, FQGNSA. The V segment lost 2 bases and the J segment 2 bases; nucleotides outside the gene matches: 7. Enrolled through a virtual design, the participants were between about 18 and 100 years of age and came from 24 US areas. Clinical history reported by participants formed the basis on which cohorts were assigned. This sample was included in a study of blood T cell repertoires in COVID-19. In the original workflow: From reference gene primer amplification, estimates of nucleated cell counts were derived. TCRdb's copy holds only in-frame clones and misses some; the assay was immunoSEQ multiplex PCR. V and J calls and clone size follow that table, whereas D and trimming were derived from the DNA. The repertoire includes 250,000 to 350,000 clones, more than 75% of them detected once, and over 4% sits in the top ten.

The TCR originated in a woman in her thirties who had recovered from COVID-19. The rearrangement links TRBV7-2 to TRBJ1-3; TRBD1 agrees at 9 bases. The sequenced sample was PBMCs or T cells enriched from blood (not recorded which). The CDR3 DNA sequence: TGTGCCAGCAGCTTAACTCAACAGGGGGCAGCTGGAAACACCATATATTTT. This gives the protein CASSLTQQGAAGNTIYF.